This T cell receptor (beta chain) was captured in a study of response to subunit inactivated influenza vaccine. TCRdb fed the RT-PCR reads into MiXCR, producing one record per CDR3 protein. The sample carries about 540,000 distinct CDR3 sequences, around 15% recorded once. This CDR3 region has 14 residues. Per germline, CDR1 ENHRY and CDR2 SYGVKD. Germline trimming cut 0 bases from V and 5 bases from J; bases unmatched to any gene: 0. Study results and caveats: Authors suggested each seasonal influenza vaccination recruits few new T cells.

A word on this clonotype: Its cognate antigen is unknown.

This chain connects TRBV10-3 to TRBJ2-1; TRBD2 matches at 8 bases. The starting material was PBMCs from blood, obtained approximately 12 days after vaccination. This clonotype was obtained from a man over 45 who received an inactivated influenza vaccine. DNA of the CDR3: TGTGCCATCAGTGAGTCACTAGCGGACAATGAGCAGTTCTTC. This sequence encodes CAISESLADNEQFF.